The 32 T cell receptor beta chains below were found in one sample sequenced in a study of blood T cells in healthy people across ages. Sample-barcoded 5' priming and a J-beta primer mix drove a second PCR of roughly 6 to 12 cycles. TCRdb reanalysed the 5' RACE reads using MiXCR and keeps one entry per CDR3 protein. The data show 800,000 or so distinct CDR3 sequences, with 62% seen just once and 25% to 35% held by the top ten. The sequencing input was blood. Receptors were obtained from a man aged 25 to 40 in good health.

The sample holds a few counts of this clonotype. This chain uses TRBV7-2 with TRBJ2-3; 13 bases are shared with TRBD2. CDR3 length equals 17 residues. V gave up 2 bases and J gave up 6 bases; unmatched junction bases: 8. Germline V gives CDR1 SGHTA, CDR2 FQGNSA. The CDR3 region is CASSLITGTSGEDTQYF. The CDR3 DNA is TGTGCCAGCAGCTTAATAACCGGGACTAGCGGGGAGGATACGCAGTATTTT. Full variable domain (outside the CDR3, taken from reference TRBV7-2 and TRBJ2-3): GAGVSQSPSNKVTEKGKDVELRCDPISGHTALYWYRQSLGQGLEFLIYFQGNSAPDKSGLPSDRFSAERTGGSVSTLTIQRTQQEDSAVYLCASSLITGTSGEDTQYFGPGTRLTVL.

This clonotype appeared a few times. The V call is TRBV6-5, the J call TRBJ2-5; possibly TRBD2 for D (6 bases). CDR1 and CDR2 (germline): MNHEY, SVGAGI. V was pared by 5 bases and J by 5 bases, with 15 bases between. The CDR3 is 14 amino acids. The DNA for the CDR3 is TGTGCCAGCAGTGCCACTCAGGGAGGCGAGACCCAGTACTTC. This translates into CASSATQGGETQYF.

The CDR3: CASSQTYSGGPGRNTDTQYF. The CDR3, as DNA: TGCGCCAGCAGCCAAACTTATAGCGGGGGCCCTGGGAGGAACACAGATACGCAGTATTTT. The chain uses TRBV4-3 and TRBJ2-3; 9 bases agree with TRBD2. This CDR3 contains 20 residues. V was clipped by 2 bases and J by 2 bases; unmatched bases: 17. Germline CDR1 is LGHNA and CDR2 is YSLEER.

The chain is built from TRBV20-1 and TRBJ2-1, with 9 bases matching TRBD2. Germline V gene data show CDR1 as DFQATT and CDR2 as SNEGSKA (reference sequence). J was trimmed by 4 bases and V by 3 bases; bases with no gene match: 7. The CDR3 consists of 15 residues. In DNA form, the CDR3 reads TGCAGTGCTAGTAAGGGGGCGGGGGGGTACAATGAGCAGTTCTTC. It codes for CSASKGAGGYNEQFF.

This clonotype was found a few times. The rearrangement uses TRBV5-1 and TRBJ1-2; D unclear. V was shortened by 4 bases and J by 0 bases, with 7 bases between the two germline ends. CDR1 is SGHRS and CDR2 is YFSETQ in the germline V gene. The CDR3 has 13 residues. The CDR3 DNA follows: TGCGCCAGCAGCGTTGAAGCTAACTATGGCTACACCTTC. It encodes CASSVEANYGYTF.

The chain employs TRBV10-3 and TRBJ2-5; 7 bases align to TRBD2. In germline, CDR1 is ENHRY, CDR2 SYGVKD. The CDR3 runs to 13 residues. The ends lost 8 bases at V and 11 bases at J; junction bases unmatched: 14. CDR3: CAIQPSAGVEQYF. The CDR3 coding sequence is TGTGCCATCCAGCCTTCTGCGGGGGTTGAGCAGTACTTC.

This chain connects TRBV4-3 to TRBJ2-4; D is tentatively TRBD1 or TRBD2 (5 bases each). The germline V gene encodes CDR1 LGHNA and CDR2 YSLEER. The CDR3 extends over 16 amino acids. The germline V and J ends were trimmed by 0 bases and 1 base, with 10 bases remaining between them. The CDR3 reads CASSQDMRGAKNIQYF. CDR3 sequence (DNA): TGCGCCAGCAGCCAAGATATGAGGGGCGCCAAAAACATTCAGTACTTC.

The V call is TRBV10-3, the J call TRBJ2-7; D is undetermined. This CDR3 has 15 amino acids. With 0 bases removed from V and 1 base from J, the gap between germline ends came to 10 bases. Germline V CDR1 and CDR2: ENHRY, SYGVKD. The CDR3 nucleotides are TGTGCCATCAGTGAGTCTGCCAGGCAGTCCTACGAGCAGTACTTC. This gives the protein CAISESARQSYEQYF.

The genes are TRBV15 and TRBJ1-4, with a tentative D call TRBD1 (5 bases). Trimming cost V 0 bases and J 7 bases, with 12 bases left between them. The V gene's germline CDR1 is LNHNV and CDR2 YYDKDF (reference sequence). CDR3 length: 15 amino acids. CDR3 protein: CATSRDPGESEKLFF. CDR3 coding DNA: TGTGCCACCAGCAGAGATCCGGGGGAGAGTGAAAAACTGTTTTTT. Full variable domain (rest looked up from reference TRBV15 and TRBJ1-4): DAMVIQNPRYQVTQFGKPVTLSCSQTLNHNVMYWYQQKSSQAPKLLFHYYDKDFNNEADTPDNFQSRRPNTSFCFLDIRSPGLGDTAMYLCATSRDPGESEKLFFGSGTQLSVL.

V gene TRBV14 combines with J gene TRBJ2-7; D unresolved. This CDR3 region has 13 residues. Trimming removed 5 bases at V and 4 bases at J, with 12 bases between. Germline V lookup: CDR1 SGHDN, CDR2 FVKESK. CDR3 nucleotides: TGTGCCAGCAGCGACTGGGCCAGATACGAGCAGTACTTC. Its protein product is CASSDWARYEQYF.

This clonotype was detected only a few times. V and J are TRBV7-3 and TRBJ2-6; tentatively, D is TRBD1 (5 bases). V shed 6 bases and J shed 1 base, with 13 bases lying between them. The CDR3 totals 16 residues. Germline CDR1 is SGHTA and CDR2 is FQGTGA. The CDR3: CASRDRQTSGANVLTF. Written as DNA, the CDR3 is TGTGCCAGCAGAGACCGACAGACGTCTGGGGCCAACGTCCTGACTTTC.

This clonotype has just a few counts. The V gene is TRBV3-1, the J gene TRBJ2-1, with D hard to call. Trimming removed 5 bases from V and 9 bases from J, with 11 bases in between. The germline V gene has CDR1 LGHDT and CDR2 YNNKEL (reference sequence). CDR3 length: 12 residues. CDR3 loop: CASSSPGGEQFF. The DNA of the CDR3 is TGTGCCAGCAGCTCACCCGGCGGTGAGCAGTTCTTC.

V is TRBV7-2 and J is TRBJ1-2; 9 positions agree with TRBD1. CDR1 is SGHTA, CDR2 FQGNSA, per germline. The J segment lost 3 bases and the V segment lost 3 bases, leaving 8 bases of the junction unmatched. This CDR3 comprises 16 residues. CDR3 DNA sequence: TGTGCCAGCAGCTTGCACTTACAGGGGGCCTACTATGGCTACACCTTC. It translates to CASSLHLQGAYYGYTF.

The V and J genes are TRBV20-1 and TRBJ1-2, with D possibly being TRBD1 (6 bases). Looked up from germline, CDR1 is DFQATT and CDR2 is SNEGSKA (reference sequence). The CDR3 runs 17 residues. Trimming pared 0 bases from V and 5 bases from J, leaving 22 bases between. In DNA, the CDR3 is TGCAGTGCTAGAGAGTCGGGCAGGGGACGAGGGGATTATGGCTACACCTTC. Translated: CSARESGRGRGDYGYTF.

The chain's CDR3 is CASSLDLREGSPLHF. The CDR3 region has the DNA TGTGCCAGCAGCTTAGACTTGAGGGAAGGTTCACCCCTCCACTTT. The genes are TRBV7-2 and TRBJ1-6, with unresolved D. This CDR3 spans 15 amino acids. The V and J ends lost 1 base and 9 bases respectively, with 13 bases between them. CDR1 SGHTA and CDR2 FQGNSA come from the germline V gene.

The count of this clonotype is one. The chain carries TRBV25-1 and TRBJ1-2; TRBD1 might be the D (5 bases). The CDR3 has 13 residues. Between the trimmed V and J ends, which lost 3 bases and 4 bases, there was a span of 9 bases. Per the germline V gene, CDR1 is MGHDK and CDR2 is SYGVNS. The CDR3 nucleotides read TGTGCCAGCAGTGAGGGGGTGACCTATGGCTACACCTTC. Protein: CASSEGVTYGYTF.

V and J are TRBV7-8 and TRBJ2-1; 8 bases line up with TRBD1. TRBJ2-7 explains the end of the DNA better; the J call may be wrong. This CDR3 comprises 16 residues. Germline-derived CDR1 and CDR2 are SGHVS and FQNEAQ. The CDR3 sequence: CASSFRARTGTYEQYF. CDR3 DNA sequence: TGTGCCAGCAGCTTTCGGGCCCGGACAGGGACGTATGAGCAGTACTTC.

The V call is TRBV11-2, the J call TRBJ2-7; 11 bases line up with TRBD2. The trim removed 1 base at V and 1 base at J, leaving 9 bases unmatched. CDR1 SGHAT and CDR2 FQNNGV come from the germline V gene. This CDR3 contains 18 residues. CDR3 amino acids: CASSLGSSGGFLSYEQYF. The CDR3 DNA reads TGTGCCAGCAGCTTAGGGTCTAGCGGGGGGTTCCTTTCCTACGAGCAGTACTTC.

The genes are TRBV6-5 and TRBJ2-4; TRBD1 might be the D (6 bases). The J call may not be correct, given that the DNA end is closer to TRBJ2-7. The CDR3 runs to 15 residues. Germline V gene data show CDR1 as MNHEY and CDR2 as SVGAGI. The DNA of the CDR3 is TGTGCCAGCAGTATGTTCGGACAGTCCGCCTACGAGCAGTACTTC. This sequence encodes CASSMFGQSAYEQYF.

This clonotype was seen a single time. The chain recombines TRBV15 with TRBJ2-7; 9 bases fit TRBD1. With 1 base clipped from V and 1 base from J, the junction kept 5 bases outside the gene matches. The CDR3 has 16 residues. Germline V gives CDR1 LNHNV, CDR2 YYDKDF (reference sequence). The CDR3 loop is CATSRAETGGSYEQYF. The CDR3 DNA reads TGTGCCACCAGCAGAGCTGAGACAGGGGGATCCTACGAGCAGTACTTC.

This chain links TRBV4-2 with TRBJ1-2; no clear D gene. The V gene lost 1 base and the J gene lost 4 bases, with 4 bases spanning the gap. The CDR3 covers 12 residues. Germline CDR1 and CDR2: LGHNA and YNFKEQ. The CDR3 nucleotides read TGTGCCAGCAGCCAAGCTTCCTATGGCTACACCTTC. Translated: CASSQASYGYTF.

This chain connects TRBV7-2 to TRBJ2-3; maybe TRBD2 (7 bases). Germline values: CDR1 SGHTA, CDR2 FQGNSA. V was cut by 5 bases and J by 3 bases, with 15 bases left in between. CDR3 length equals 15 residues. Written as DNA, the CDR3 is TGTGCCAGCAGCCTATACAGGGAGGGGACAGATACGCAGTATTTT. Its translation: CASSLYREGTDTQYF.

The chain is built from TRBV10-3 and TRBJ2-4; 12 bases are a match to TRBD1. Judging by the DNA end, TRBJ2-7 fits better; the J call may be wrong. The germline V gene encodes CDR1 ENHRY and CDR2 SYGVKD. The CDR3 spans 15 residues. In nucleotides, the CDR3 is TGTGCCATCAGCGACCCGGGACAGGGGGCTTCCGAGCAGTACTTC. This gives the protein CAISDPGQGASEQYF.

This clonotype was seen more than once but under ten times. V usage is TRBV7-2 and J usage is TRBJ2-5; possible D gene TRBD2, 5 bases. Trimming left V 2 bases short and J 5 bases short, with 15 bases between. Germline V lookup: CDR1 SGHTA, CDR2 FQGNSA. CDR3 length: 15 residues. The CDR3 DNA reads as TGTGCCAGCAGCTTAAGTCCGTATTCGGGGGAGACCCAGTACTTC. Its translation is CASSLSPYSGETQYF.

The chain recombines TRBV7-2 with TRBJ2-5; D perhaps matches TRBD2 (6 bases). Germline loops: CDR1 SGHTA, CDR2 FQGNSA. V shed 0 bases and J shed 2 bases, with 13 bases lying between them. CDR3 size: 16 residues. The CDR3 DNA follows: TGTGCCAGCAGCTTAGCTCCGGGACTCGGACAAGAGACCCAGTACTTC. It specifies CASSLAPGLGQETQYF.

J is TRBJ2-1 and V is TRBV6-5, with D perhaps TRBD1 (5 bases). The CDR3 has 12 amino acids. Trimming removed 6 bases from V and 7 bases from J, with 10 bases in between. Germline V gene data show CDR1 as MNHEY and CDR2 as SVGAGI. The DNA for the CDR3 is TGTGCCAGCAGCTATCAGGGAAATGAGCAGTTCTTC. As protein: CASSYQGNEQFF.

This clonotype was recorded once. V and J are TRBV6-5 and TRBJ2-7, with 8 bases matching TRBD1. With 5 bases clipped from V and 2 bases from J, the junction kept 8 bases outside the gene matches. There are 15 residues in the CDR3. Germline assignment: CDR1 MNHEY and CDR2 SVGAGI. CDR3 loop: CASSGRTGKPYEQYF. The CDR3 region has the DNA TGTGCCAGCAGTGGTCGGACAGGGAAACCCTACGAGCAGTACTTC.

This clonotype was counted at least ten times. The J gene is TRBJ2-6, the V gene TRBV7-9; D is possibly TRBD2 (6 bases). This CDR3 comprises 15 residues. From germline, CDR1 is SEHNR and CDR2 FQNEAQ (reference sequence). Trimming stripped 5 bases from V and 2 bases from J, with 10 bases between. In DNA form, the CDR3 reads TGTGCCAGCAGCCCAGGGACTGCTGGGGCCAACGTCCTGACTTTC. Protein: CASSPGTAGANVLTF.

The chain uses TRBV20-1 and TRBJ1-4; D perhaps matches TRBD1 (6 bases). Looked up from germline, CDR1 is DFQATT and CDR2 is SNEGSKA (reference sequence). The V gene lost 6 bases and the J gene lost 5 bases, with 16 bases spanning the gap. The CDR3 sequence is 14 residues long. CDR3 loop: CSAPGEGGNEKLFF. CDR3 coding DNA: TGCAGTGCCCCCGGGGAGGGGGGGAATGAAAAACTGTTTTTT.

The chain combines TRBV11-1 with TRBJ1-2, with D hard to call. With 0 bases removed from V and 5 bases from J, the gap between germline ends came to 10 bases. There are 14 residues in the CDR3. Germline CDR1 reads SGHAT; CDR2 reads FQDESV (reference sequence). The CDR3 is CASSLALSSYGYTF. The CDR3 nucleotides are TGTGCCAGCAGCTTAGCGCTAAGCTCTTATGGCTACACCTTC.

The J gene is TRBJ2-1, the V gene TRBV6-2 or TRBV6-3; D perhaps matches TRBD1 (5 bases). The CDR3 has 15 residues. V was cut by 7 bases and J by 3 bases, with 16 bases left in between. Germline CDR1 is MNHEY and CDR2 is SVGEGT. The CDR3 region is CASIDSYNSYNEQFF. CDR3 DNA sequence: TGTGCCAGCATTGACAGTTATAACAGCTACAATGAGCAGTTCTTC.

Here the CDR3 reads CASSQEQGEYQPQHF. In DNA, the CDR3 is TGTGCCAGCAGCCAAGAACAGGGGGAATATCAGCCCCAGCATTTT. The chain carries TRBV4-2 and TRBJ1-5; 8 nucleotides match TRBD1. The V gene end was trimmed by 0 bases and the J gene end by 5 bases; junction bases not matched to a gene: 3. The germline gives CDR1 LGHNA, CDR2 YNFKEQ. The CDR3 is 15 amino acids.